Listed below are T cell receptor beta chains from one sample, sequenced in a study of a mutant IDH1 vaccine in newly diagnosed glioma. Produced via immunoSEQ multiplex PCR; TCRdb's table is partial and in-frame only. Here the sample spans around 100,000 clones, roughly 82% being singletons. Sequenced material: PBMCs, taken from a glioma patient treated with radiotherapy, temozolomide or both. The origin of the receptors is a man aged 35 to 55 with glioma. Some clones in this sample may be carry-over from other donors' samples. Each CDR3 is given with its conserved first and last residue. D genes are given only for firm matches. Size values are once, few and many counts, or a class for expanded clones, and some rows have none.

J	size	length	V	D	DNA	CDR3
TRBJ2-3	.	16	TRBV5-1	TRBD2	TGCGCCAGCAGCCTCCTAGCGGGGGGGCCTACAGATACGCAGTATTTT	CASSLLAGGPTDTQYF
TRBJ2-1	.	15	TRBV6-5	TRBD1	TGTGCCAGCAGTTACTGGGGACAGGGTTACAATGAGCAGTTCTTC	CASSYWGQGYNEQFF
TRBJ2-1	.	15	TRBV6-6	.	TGTGCCAGCAACAACCGACAGAGCTCCTACAATGAGCAGTTCTTC	CASNNRQSSYNEQFF
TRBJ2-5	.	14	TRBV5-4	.	TGTGCCAGCAGCTTAGGGGGGCGGGCGGAGACCCAGTACTTC	CASSLGGRAETQYF
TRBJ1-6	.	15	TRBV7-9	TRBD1	TGTGCCAGCAGCCCCAGGGGGTCCTATAATTCACCCCTCCACTTT	CASSPRGSYNSPLHF
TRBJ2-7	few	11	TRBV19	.	TGTGCCAGTAGCACAGACTACGAGCAGTACTTC	CASSTDYEQYF
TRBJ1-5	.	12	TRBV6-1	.	TGTGCCAGCAGCCAACAGGGCCAGCCCCAGCATTTT	CASSQQGQPQHF
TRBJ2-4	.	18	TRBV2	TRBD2	TGTGCCAGCAGTGCCGGACTAGCGGGGGGGATAGCCAAAAACATTCAGTACTTC	CASSAGLAGGIAKNIQYF
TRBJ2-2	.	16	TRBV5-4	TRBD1	TGTGCCAGCAGCTTTGGACAGGGGACAAGATCCGGGGAGCTGTTTTTT	CASSFGQGTRSGELFF
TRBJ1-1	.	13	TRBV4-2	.	TGTGCCAGCAGCCAAGAGAAGAACACTGAAGCTTTCTTT	CASSQEKNTEAFF
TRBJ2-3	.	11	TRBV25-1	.	TGTGCCAGCAAAATCACAGATACGCAGTATTTT	CASKITDTQYF
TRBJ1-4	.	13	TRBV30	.	TGTGCCTGGAGTAGCAGGGAGAATGAAAAACTGTTTTTT	CAWSSRENEKLFF
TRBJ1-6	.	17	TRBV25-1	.	TGTGCCAGCAGTGAATGGGGGCCTGGAGAGGAGGATTCACCCCTCCACTTT	CASSEWGPGEEDSPLHF
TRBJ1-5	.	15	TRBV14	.	TGTGCCAGCAGCGGGGGGACGGATAGCAATCAGCCCCAGCATTTT	CASSGGTDSNQPQHF
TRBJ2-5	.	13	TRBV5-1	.	TGCGCCAGCCGGTCCGGGGGACAAGAGACCCAGTACTTC	CASRSGGQETQYF
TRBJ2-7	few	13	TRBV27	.	TGTGCCAGCAGTTTTGGGTCCACCTACGAGCAGTACTTC	CASSFGSTYEQYF
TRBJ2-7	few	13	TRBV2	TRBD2	TGTGCCAGCAGTACTAGCGTATCCTACGAGCAGTACTTC	CASSTSVSYEQYF
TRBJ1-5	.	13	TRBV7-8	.	TGTGCCAGCAGCTTAGACAGAAATCAGCCCCAGCATTTT	CASSLDRNQPQHF
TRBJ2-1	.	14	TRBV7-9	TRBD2	TGTGCCAGCAGCCCTCGGACTAGCAGGAATGAGCAGTTCTTC	CASSPRTSRNEQFF
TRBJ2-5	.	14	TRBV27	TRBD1	TGTGCCAGCAGTCCTCGACAGGGGACAGAGACCCAGTACTTC	CASSPRQGTETQYF
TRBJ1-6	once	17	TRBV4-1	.	TGCGCCAGCAGCCCCCGTCCCGGGCGGACGGATGAAAGACCCCTCCACTTT	CASSPRPGRTDERPLHF
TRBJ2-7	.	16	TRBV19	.	TGTGCCAGTAGTACCCCGGCCCAGGGGAAAACCTACGAGCAGTACTTC	CASSTPAQGKTYEQYF
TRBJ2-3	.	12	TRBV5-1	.	TGCGCCAGCACCTCGGAGGCGGATACGCAGTATTTT	CASTSEADTQYF
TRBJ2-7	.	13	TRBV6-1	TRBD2	TGTGCCAGCTCGACCTGGGGGGGGTACGAGCAGTACTTC	CASSTWGGYEQYF
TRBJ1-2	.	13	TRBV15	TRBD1	TGTGCCACCAGCAGAACAGGGGAGGGTGGCTACACCTTC	CATSRTGEGGYTF
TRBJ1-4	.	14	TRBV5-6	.	TGTGCCAGCAGCTTACCCGGGATTAATGAAAAACTGTTTTTT	CASSLPGINEKLFF
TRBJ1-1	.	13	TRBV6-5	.	TGTGCCAGCAGTTACGGTCGTAGCACTGAAGCTTTCTTT	CASSYGRSTEAFF